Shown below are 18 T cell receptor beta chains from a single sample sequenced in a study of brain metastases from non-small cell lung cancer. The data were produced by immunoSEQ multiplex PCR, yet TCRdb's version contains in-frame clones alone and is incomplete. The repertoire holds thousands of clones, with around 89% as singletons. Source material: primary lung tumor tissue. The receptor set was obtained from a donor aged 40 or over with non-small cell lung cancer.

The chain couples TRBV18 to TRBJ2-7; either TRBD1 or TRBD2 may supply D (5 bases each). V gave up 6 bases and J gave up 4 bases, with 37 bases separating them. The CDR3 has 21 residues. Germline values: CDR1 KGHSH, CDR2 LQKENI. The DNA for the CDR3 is TGTGCCAGCTCGCTCCGGCAACAGAGGAACCCCAGGGAGTCATTCGTTTACGAGCAGTACTTC. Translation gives CASSLRQQRNPRESFVYEQYF.

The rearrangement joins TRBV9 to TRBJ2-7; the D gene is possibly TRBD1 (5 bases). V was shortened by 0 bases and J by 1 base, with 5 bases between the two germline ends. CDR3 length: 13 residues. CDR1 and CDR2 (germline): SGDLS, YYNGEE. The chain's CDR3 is CASSVAGSYEQYF. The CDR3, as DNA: TGTGCCAGCAGCGTAGCAGGGTCCTACGAGCAGTACTTC.

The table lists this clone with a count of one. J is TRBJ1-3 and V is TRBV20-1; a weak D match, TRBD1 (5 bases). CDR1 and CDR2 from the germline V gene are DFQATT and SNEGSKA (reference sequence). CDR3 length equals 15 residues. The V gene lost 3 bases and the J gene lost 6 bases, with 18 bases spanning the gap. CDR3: CSASRLGGSENTIYF. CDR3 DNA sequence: TGCAGTGCTAGTAGATTGGGGGGGTCGGAAAACACCATATATTTT.

As DNA, the CDR3 is TGTGCCAGTAGTATTGGACCTAAGGGGACTTTGGCTCTAACTGGGGCCAACGTCCTGACTTTC. It yields the protein CASSIGPKGTLALTGANVLTF. The J gene is TRBJ2-6, the V gene TRBV19; a possible D gene is TRBD2 (6 bases). V was clipped by 3 bases and J by 2 bases, with 26 bases between them. Germline lookup yields CDR1 LNHDA and CDR2 SQIVND (reference sequence). The CDR3 loop spans 21 amino acids. The entire variable domain, with the rest obtained from reference TRBV19 and TRBJ2-6, is as follows: DGGITQSPKYLFRKEGQNVTLSCEQNLNHDAMYWYRQDPGQGLRLIYYSQIVNDFQKGDIAEGYSVSREKKESFPLTVTSAQKNPTAFYLCASSIGPKGTLALTGANVLTFGAGSRLTVL.

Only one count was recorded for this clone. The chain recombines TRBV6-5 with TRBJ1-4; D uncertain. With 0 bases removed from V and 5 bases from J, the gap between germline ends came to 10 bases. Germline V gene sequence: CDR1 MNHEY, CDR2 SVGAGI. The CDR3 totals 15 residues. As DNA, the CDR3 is TGTGCCAGCAGTTACTCATTCGGGCCCAATGAAAAACTGTTTTTT. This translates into CASSYSFGPNEKLFF.

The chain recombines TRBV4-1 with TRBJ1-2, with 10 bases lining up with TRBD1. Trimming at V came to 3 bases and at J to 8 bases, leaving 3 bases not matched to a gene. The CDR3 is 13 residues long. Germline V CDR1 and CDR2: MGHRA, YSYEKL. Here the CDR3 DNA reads TGCGCCAGCAGCCAGACAGGGGGCCAGGGCTACACCTTC. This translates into CASSQTGGQGYTF.

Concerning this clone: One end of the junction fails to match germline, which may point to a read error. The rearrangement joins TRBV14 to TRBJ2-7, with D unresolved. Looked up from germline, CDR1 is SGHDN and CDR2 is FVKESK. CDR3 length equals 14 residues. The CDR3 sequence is CASSRQVTTYKQYF. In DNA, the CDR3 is TGTGCCAGCAGCCGGCAGGTAACCACCTACAAGCAGTACTTC.

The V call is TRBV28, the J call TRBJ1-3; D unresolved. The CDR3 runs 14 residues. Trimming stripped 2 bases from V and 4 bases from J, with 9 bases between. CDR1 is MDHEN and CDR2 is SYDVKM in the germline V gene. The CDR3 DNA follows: TGTGCCAGCAGTTTAGGCAGGAGAGGAAACACCATATATTTT. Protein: CASSLGRRGNTIYF.

CDR3 region: CSVVKSYEQYF. CDR3 DNA sequence: TGCAGCGTTGTGAAATCTTACGAGCAGTACTTC. The chain recombines TRBV29-1 with TRBJ2-7, with unresolved D. Germline assignment: CDR1 SQVTM and CDR2 ANQGSEA. V gave up 4 bases and J gave up 4 bases, with 8 bases separating them. CDR3 length: 11 amino acids.

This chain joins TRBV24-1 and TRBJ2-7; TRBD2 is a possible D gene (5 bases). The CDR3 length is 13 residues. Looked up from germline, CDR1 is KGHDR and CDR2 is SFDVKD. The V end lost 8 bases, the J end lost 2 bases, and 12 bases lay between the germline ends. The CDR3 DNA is TGTGCCACCACCCAGGAGGTAACCTACGAGCAGTACTTC. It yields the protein CATTQEVTYEQYF.

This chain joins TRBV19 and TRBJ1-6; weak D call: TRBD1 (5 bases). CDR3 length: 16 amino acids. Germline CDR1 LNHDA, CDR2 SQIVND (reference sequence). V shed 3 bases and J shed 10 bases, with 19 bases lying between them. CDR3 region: CASSIGALPRSSPLHF. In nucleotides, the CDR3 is TGTGCCAGTAGTATTGGGGCCCTCCCCAGGAGCTCACCCCTCCACTTT.

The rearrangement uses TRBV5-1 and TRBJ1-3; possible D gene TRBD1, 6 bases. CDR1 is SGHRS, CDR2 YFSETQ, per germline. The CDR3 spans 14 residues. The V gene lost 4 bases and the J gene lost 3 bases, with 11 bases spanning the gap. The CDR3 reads CASSTQGDGNTIYF. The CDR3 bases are TGCGCCAGCAGCACACAGGGCGATGGAAACACCATATATTTT.

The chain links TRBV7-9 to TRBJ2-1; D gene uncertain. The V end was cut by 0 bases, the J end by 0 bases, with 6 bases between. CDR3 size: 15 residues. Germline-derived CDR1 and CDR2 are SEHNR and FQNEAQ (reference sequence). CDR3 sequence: CASSLASISYNEQFF. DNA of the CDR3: TGTGCCAGCAGCTTAGCGTCGATCTCCTACAATGAGCAGTTCTTC.

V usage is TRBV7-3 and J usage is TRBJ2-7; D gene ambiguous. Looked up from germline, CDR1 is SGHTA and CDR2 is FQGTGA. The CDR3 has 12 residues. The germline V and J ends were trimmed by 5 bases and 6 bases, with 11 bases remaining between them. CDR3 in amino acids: CASSPGPGEQYF. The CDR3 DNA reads TGTGCCAGCAGCCCAGGCCCCGGCGAGCAGTACTTC. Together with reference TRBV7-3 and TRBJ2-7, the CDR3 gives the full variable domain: GAGVSQTPSNKVTEKGKYVELRCDPISGHTALYWYRQSLGQGPEFLIYFQGTGAADDSGLPNDRFFAVRPEGSVSTLKIQRTERGDSAVYLCASSPGPGEQYFGPGTRLTVT.

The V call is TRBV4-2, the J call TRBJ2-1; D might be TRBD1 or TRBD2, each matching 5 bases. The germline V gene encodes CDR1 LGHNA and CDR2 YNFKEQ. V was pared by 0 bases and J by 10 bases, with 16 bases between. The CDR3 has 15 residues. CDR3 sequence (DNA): TGTGCCAGCAGCCAAGAGCTAGCACTTCAGGGAGAGCAGTTCTTC. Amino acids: CASSQELALQGEQFF.

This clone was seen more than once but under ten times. Here the CDR3 DNA reads TGTGCCAGCAGTAAACAGGGGGCGCGTACTGAAGCTTTCTTT. Encoded protein: CASSKQGARTEAFF. The chain recombines TRBV6-5 with TRBJ1-1; 9 positions agree with TRBD1. After removal of 5 bases from V and 5 bases from J, the junction contained 6 bases not matched to a gene. Germline V gene data show CDR1 as MNHEY and CDR2 as SVGAGI. This CDR3 region has 14 residues.

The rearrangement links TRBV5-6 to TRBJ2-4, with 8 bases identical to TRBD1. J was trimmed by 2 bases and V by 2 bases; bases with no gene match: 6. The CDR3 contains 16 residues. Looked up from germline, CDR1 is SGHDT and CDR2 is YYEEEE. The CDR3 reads CASSFWTGYTKNIQYF. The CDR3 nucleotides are TGTGCCAGCAGCTTTTGGACAGGGTATACCAAAAACATTCAGTACTTC.

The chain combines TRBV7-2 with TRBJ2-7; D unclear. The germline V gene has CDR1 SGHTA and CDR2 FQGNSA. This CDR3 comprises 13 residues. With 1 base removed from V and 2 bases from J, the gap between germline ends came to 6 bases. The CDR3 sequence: CASSLDSAYEQYF. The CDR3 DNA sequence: TGTGCCAGCAGCTTAGACAGCGCCTACGAGCAGTACTTC.